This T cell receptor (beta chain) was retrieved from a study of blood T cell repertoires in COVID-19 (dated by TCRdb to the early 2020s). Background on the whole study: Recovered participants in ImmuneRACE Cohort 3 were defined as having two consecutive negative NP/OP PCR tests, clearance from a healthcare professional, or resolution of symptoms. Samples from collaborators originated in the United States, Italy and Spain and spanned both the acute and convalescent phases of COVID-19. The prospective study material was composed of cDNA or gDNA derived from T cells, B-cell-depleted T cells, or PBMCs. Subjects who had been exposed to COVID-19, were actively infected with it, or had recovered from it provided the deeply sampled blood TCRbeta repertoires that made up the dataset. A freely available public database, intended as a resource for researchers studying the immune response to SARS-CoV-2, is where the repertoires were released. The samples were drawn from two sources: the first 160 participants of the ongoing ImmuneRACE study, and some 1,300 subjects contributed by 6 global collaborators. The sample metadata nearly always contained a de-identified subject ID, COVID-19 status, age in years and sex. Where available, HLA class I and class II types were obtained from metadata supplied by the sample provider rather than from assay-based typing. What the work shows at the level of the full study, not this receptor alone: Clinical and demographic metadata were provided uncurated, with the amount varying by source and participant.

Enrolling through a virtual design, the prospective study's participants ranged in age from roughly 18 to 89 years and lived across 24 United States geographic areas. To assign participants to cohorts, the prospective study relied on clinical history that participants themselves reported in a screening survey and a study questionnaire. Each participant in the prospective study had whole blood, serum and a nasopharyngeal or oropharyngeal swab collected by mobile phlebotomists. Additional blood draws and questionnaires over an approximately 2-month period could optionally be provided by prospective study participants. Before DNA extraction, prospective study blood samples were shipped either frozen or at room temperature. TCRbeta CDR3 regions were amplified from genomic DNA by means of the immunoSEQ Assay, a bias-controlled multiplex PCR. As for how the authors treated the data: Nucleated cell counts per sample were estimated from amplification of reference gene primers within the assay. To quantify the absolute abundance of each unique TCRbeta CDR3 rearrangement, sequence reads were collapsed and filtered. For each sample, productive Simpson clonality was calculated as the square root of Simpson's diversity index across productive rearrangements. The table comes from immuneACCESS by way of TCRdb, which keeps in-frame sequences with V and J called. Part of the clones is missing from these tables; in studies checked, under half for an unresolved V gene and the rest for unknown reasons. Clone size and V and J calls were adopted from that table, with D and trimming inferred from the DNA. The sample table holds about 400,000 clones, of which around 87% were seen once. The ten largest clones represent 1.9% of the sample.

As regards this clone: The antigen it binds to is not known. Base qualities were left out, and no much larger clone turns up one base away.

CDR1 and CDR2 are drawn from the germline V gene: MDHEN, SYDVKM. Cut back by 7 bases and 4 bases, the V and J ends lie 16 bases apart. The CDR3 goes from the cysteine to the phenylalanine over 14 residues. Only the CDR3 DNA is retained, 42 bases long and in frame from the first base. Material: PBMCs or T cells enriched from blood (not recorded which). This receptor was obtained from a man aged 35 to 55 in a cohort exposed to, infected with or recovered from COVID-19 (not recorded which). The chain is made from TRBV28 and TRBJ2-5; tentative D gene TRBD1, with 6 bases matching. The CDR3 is CASNLEGGVETQYF. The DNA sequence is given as TGTGCCAGCAACCTAGAAGGGGGAGTAGAGACCCAGTACTTC.